Each of the 10 T cell receptor beta chains below was sequenced from the same sample in a study of molecular identifiers for immune sequencing clone quantification. MiXCR, run by TCRdb on the PCR reads, gives a single entry per CDR3 protein. The table records tens of thousands of distinct CDR3 sequences, about a quarter of them present only once. Input material: naive CD8+ T cells from blood, with Jurkat cell RNA spiked in. Subset: FACS-sorted CD8+CD4-CCR7+CD45RA+ naive T cells. These receptor sequences come from a human donor in good health. Some libraries in this study had Jurkat cell RNA spiked in.

This clonotype was counted many times. This chain links TRBV6-2 or TRBV6-3 with TRBJ2-7; the D is unclear. Germline values: CDR1 MNHEY, CDR2 SVGEGT. With 5 bases removed from V and 5 bases from J, the gap between germline ends came to 10 bases. The CDR3 length is 12 residues. CDR3 coding DNA: TGTGCCAGCAGTCTGGACGAGGACGAGCAGTACTTC. As protein: CASSLDEDEQYF.

Comment on this clonotype: A much larger clone differs from this one at a single base, so this may be a read error. The chain uses TRBV7-9 and TRBJ2-3, with D possibly TRBD2 on 5 matching bases. The germline V gene has CDR1 SEHNR and CDR2 FQNEAQ (reference sequence). The CDR3 extends over 15 amino acids. CDR3 residues: CAGSPQTGKTDTQYF. In nucleotides, the CDR3 is TGTGCCGGCAGCCCCCAGACCGGGAAGACAGATACGCAGTATTTT.

This chain connects TRBV4-3 to TRBJ2-5, with a tentative D call TRBD2 (6 bases). Germline assignment: CDR1 LGHNA and CDR2 YSLEER. V lost 0 bases to trimming and J lost 5 bases, with 16 bases between them. This CDR3 contains 16 residues. CDR3 coding DNA: TGCGCCAGCAGCCAAGATCATCGGGGGTTTGTGGAGACCCAGTACTTC. As protein: CASSQDHRGFVETQYF.

This clonotype was seen repeatedly, ten times or more. The chain combines TRBV11-2 with TRBJ2-7; the match to TRBD2 covers 12 bases. V shed 5 bases and J 2 bases; nucleotides not matched to a gene: 10. CDR3 length: 17 amino acids. Germline V gene data show CDR1 as SGHAT and CDR2 as FQNNGV. CDR3 sequence reads: CASSPTLPSGGAYEQYF. CDR3 DNA sequence: TGTGCCAGCAGCCCCACCCTACCTAGCGGGGGGGCCTACGAGCAGTACTTC.

Comments on this clonotype: This may be a read error: a much more frequent sequence differs by one nucleotide. The chain links TRBV2 to TRBJ2-7, with 9 bases matching TRBD2. CDR3 length: 10 residues. CDR1 and CDR2 from the germline V gene are SNHLY and FYNNEI. The CDR3 protein is CASRIAGAAF. In DNA, the CDR3 is TGTGCCAGCAGAATAGCGGGAGCCGCTTTC.

This clonotype has only a few counts. This sequence joins TRBV6-2 or TRBV6-3 and TRBJ1-1; D is ambiguous. The CDR3 extends over 13 amino acids. CDR1 and CDR2 from the germline V gene are MNHEY and SVGEGT. V lost 0 bases and J 8 bases, leaving 10 bases between the germline ends. This CDR3 is CASSYSGRFEAFF. CDR3 DNA sequence: TGTGCCAGCAGTTACTCAGGACGGTTCGAAGCTTTCTTT.

This clonotype was counted many times. The chain combines TRBV28 with TRBJ2-5, with a weak D call TRBD1 (5 bases). The germline CDR1 and CDR2 sequences are MDHEN and SYDVKM. CDR3 length: 13 amino acids. The germline V and J ends were trimmed by 5 bases and 1 base, with 8 bases remaining between them. The CDR3 sequence: CASSRQIQETQYF. The CDR3 nucleotides are TGTGCCAGCAGTCGACAGATCCAAGAGACCCAGTACTTC.

There are many counts of this clonotype. The chain employs TRBV7-9 and TRBJ1-1; the D gene is possibly TRBD1 (5 bases). CDR1 is SEHNR, CDR2 FQNEAQ, per germline (reference sequence). This CDR3 contains 14 residues. V shed 5 bases and J shed 1 base, with 11 bases lying between them. The CDR3 loop reads CASSPTDTNTEAFF. The CDR3 nucleotides read TGTGCCAGCAGCCCAACGGACACGAACACTGAAGCTTTCTTT.

Concerning this clonotype itself: One base away lies a much larger clone, so this may be a sequencing read error. This chain's CDR3 is CASSLGTGTYEPYF. CDR3 coding DNA: TGCGCCAGCAGCCTAGGGACAGGGACCTACGAGCCGTACTTC. The chain recombines TRBV4-1 with TRBJ2-7; TRBD1 matches 9 bases. Germline CDR1 and CDR2: MGHRA and YSYEKL. This CDR3 comprises 14 residues.

This clonotype occurred many times. The chain combines TRBV7-6 with TRBJ2-1; no reliable D call. The germline V and J ends were trimmed by 6 bases and 8 bases, with 20 bases remaining between them. Germline values: CDR1 SGHVS, CDR2 FNYEAQ. This CDR3 is built from 15 residues. The CDR3 region is CASSQSGPIPDEQFF. The CDR3 bases are TGTGCCAGCAGTCAATCGGGTCCAATACCGGATGAGCAGTTCTTC.